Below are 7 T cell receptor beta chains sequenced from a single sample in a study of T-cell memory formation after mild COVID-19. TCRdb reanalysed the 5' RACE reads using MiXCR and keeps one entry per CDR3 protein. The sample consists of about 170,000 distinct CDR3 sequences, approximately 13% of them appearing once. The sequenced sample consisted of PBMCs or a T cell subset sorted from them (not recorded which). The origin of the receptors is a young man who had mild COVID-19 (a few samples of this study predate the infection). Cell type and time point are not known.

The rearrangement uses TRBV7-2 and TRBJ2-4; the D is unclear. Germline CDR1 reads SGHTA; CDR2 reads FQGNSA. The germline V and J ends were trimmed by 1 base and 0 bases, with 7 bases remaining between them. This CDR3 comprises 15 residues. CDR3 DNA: TGTGCCAGCAGCTTAGGAGCCGTAGCCAAAAACATTCAGTACTTC. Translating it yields CASSLGAVAKNIQYF.

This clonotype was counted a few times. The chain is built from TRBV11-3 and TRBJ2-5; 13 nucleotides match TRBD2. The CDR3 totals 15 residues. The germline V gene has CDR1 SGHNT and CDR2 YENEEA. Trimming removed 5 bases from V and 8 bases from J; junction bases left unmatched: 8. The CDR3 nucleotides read TGTGCCAGCAGCGACGGGACTAGCGGGGTCGGAACCCAGTACTTC. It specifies CASSDGTSGVGTQYF.

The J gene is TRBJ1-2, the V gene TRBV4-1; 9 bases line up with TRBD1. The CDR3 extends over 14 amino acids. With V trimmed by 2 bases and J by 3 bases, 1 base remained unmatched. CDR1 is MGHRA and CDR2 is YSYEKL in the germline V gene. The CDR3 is CASSQRTGDYGYTF. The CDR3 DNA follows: TGCGCCAGCAGCCAACGGACAGGGGACTATGGCTACACCTTC.

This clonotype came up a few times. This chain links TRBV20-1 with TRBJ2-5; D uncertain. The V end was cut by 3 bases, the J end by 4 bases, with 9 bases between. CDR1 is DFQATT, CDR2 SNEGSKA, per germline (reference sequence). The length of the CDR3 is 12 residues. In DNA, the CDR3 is TGCAGTGCTAGGGCCCCCGGAGAGACCCAGTACTTC. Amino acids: CSARAPGETQYF.

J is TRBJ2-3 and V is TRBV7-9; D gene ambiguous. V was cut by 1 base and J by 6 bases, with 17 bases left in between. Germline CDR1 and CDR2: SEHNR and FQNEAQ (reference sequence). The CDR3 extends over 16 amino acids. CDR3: CASSLGPEGSADTQYF. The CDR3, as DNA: TGTGCCAGCAGCTTAGGGCCGGAAGGGTCGGCGGATACGCAGTATTTT. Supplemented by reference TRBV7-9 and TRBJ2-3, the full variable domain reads DTGVSQNPRHKITKRGQNVTFRCDPISEHNRLYWYRQTLGQGPEFLTYFQNEAQLEKSRLLSDRFSAERPKGSFSTLEIQRTEQGDSAMYLCASSLGPEGSADTQYFGPGTRLTVL.

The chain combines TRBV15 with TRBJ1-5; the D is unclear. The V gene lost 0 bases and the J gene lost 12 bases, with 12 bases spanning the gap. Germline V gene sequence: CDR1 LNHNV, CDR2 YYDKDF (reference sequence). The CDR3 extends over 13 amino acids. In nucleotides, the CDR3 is TGTGCCACCAGCAGAGATGGCCAGCGAAACCAGCATTTT. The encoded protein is CATSRDGQRNQHF.

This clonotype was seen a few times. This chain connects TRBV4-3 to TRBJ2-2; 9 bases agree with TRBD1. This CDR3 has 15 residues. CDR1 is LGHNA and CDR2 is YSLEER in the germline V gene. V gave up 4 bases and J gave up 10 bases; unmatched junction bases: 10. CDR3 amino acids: CASSLAGTGYTELFF. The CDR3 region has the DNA TGCGCCAGCAGCCTCGCCGGGACAGGGTATACGGAGCTGTTTTTT.